The 9 T cell receptor beta chains listed next were all sequenced from one sample in a study of shared clonotypes between healthy human individuals. Some clones are missing from TCRdb's copy, which holds only in-frame ones; the method was immunoSEQ multiplex PCR. The profile shows some 1,400,000 clones, roughly 96% of them singletons. Sequencing used naive CD4+ T cells sorted from blood. The subset is: CD45RA+ positively selected. The receptors come from a man aged 25-45 years in good health.

CDR3 region: CASSPPQGIGDTEAFF. Here the CDR3 DNA reads TGTGCCAGCTCACCACCCCAGGGAATAGGGGACACTGAAGCTTTCTTT. The J gene is TRBJ1-1, the V gene TRBV18; weak D call: TRBD1 (5 bases). Germline V CDR1 and CDR2: KGHSH, LQKENI. The CDR3 is 16 residues long. With 0 bases removed from V and 3 bases from J, the gap between germline ends came to 14 bases. Complete variable domain (other parts from reference TRBV18 and TRBJ1-1): NAGVMQNPRHLVRRRGQEARLRCSPMKGHSHVYWYRQLPEEGLKFMVYLQKENIIDESGMPKERFSAEFPKEGPSILRIQQVVRGDSAAYFCASSPPQGIGDTEAFFGQGTRLTVV.

The chain links TRBV28 to TRBJ1-4; a possible D gene is TRBD1 (5 bases). Germline CDR1 and CDR2: MDHEN and SYDVKM. The length of the CDR3 is 13 residues. Deletions cut 11 bases from V and 0 bases from J, with 10 bases between. In DNA form, the CDR3 reads TGTGCCCTTGGGGGGGCAACTAATGAAAAACTGTTTTTT. It codes for CALGGATNEKLFF.

The chain combines TRBV18 with TRBJ2-6; 9 bases are shared with TRBD1. This CDR3 is built from 17 residues. Germline-derived CDR1 and CDR2 are KGHSH and LQKENI. With V trimmed by 0 bases and J by 0 bases, 0 bases remained unmatched. The CDR3 loop is CASSPPTGGSGANVLTF. The DNA for the CDR3 is TGTGCCAGCTCACCACCGACAGGGGGCTCTGGGGCCAACGTCCTGACTTTC.

This clone showed up just once. Here the CDR3 DNA reads TGCAGCGTTATGGACAGGGTCTACAATGAGCAGTTCTTC. Protein: CSVMDRVYNEQFF. V is TRBV29-1 and J is TRBJ2-1; the match to TRBD1 covers 8 bases. V dropped 5 bases and J dropped 3; count of bases not matched to a gene: 3. Germline assignment: CDR1 SQVTM and CDR2 ANQGSEA. This CDR3 has 13 amino acids.

The chain joins TRBV2 to TRBJ1-5; D unresolved. Germline V gene sequence: CDR1 SNHLY, CDR2 FYNNEI. The V gene lost 6 bases and the J gene lost 4 bases, with 10 bases spanning the gap. This CDR3 is 13 amino acids long. CDR3 sequence (DNA): TGTGCCAGCAGGAGGGTAGAAAATCAGCCCCAGCATTTT. Its protein is CASRRVENQPQHF.

V is TRBV29-1 and J is TRBJ2-7, with 9 positions matching TRBD1. The CDR3 has 13 amino acids. The germline CDR1 and CDR2 sequences are SQVTM and ANQGSEA. V shed 4 bases and J 7 bases; nucleotides not matched to a gene: 8. In DNA form, the CDR3 reads TGCAGCGTTGGGGGACAGGGCTCGAGGGAGCAGTACTTC. This translates into CSVGGQGSREQYF.

The V and J genes are TRBV5-1 and TRBJ2-3; D is perhaps TRBD1 (6 bases). V shed 6 bases and J shed 0 bases, with 14 bases lying between them. This CDR3 is built from 15 residues. The V gene's germline CDR1 is SGHRS and CDR2 YFSETQ. Here the CDR3 DNA reads TGCGCCAGCAAACCCGGGACAACTAGCACAGATACGCAGTATTTT. It specifies CASKPGTTSTDTQYF.

This clone was picked up a small number of times. V usage is TRBV29-1 and J usage is TRBJ1-1; D is undetermined. Germline V gene lookup returns CDR1 SQVTM and CDR2 ANQGSEA. This CDR3 spans 13 amino acids. The germline V and J ends were trimmed by 5 bases and 3 bases, with 13 bases remaining between them. The CDR3 sequence: CSVTLGIDTEAFF. The CDR3 nucleotides are TGCAGCGTTACTCTGGGTATAGACACTGAAGCTTTCTTT.

This chain joins TRBV6-6 and TRBJ1-1; a possible D gene is TRBD1 (5 bases). The CDR3 length is 14 residues. Trimming shortened V by 2 bases and J by 1 base, and 8 bases separated the two germline ends. Germline CDR1 MNHNY, CDR2 SVGAGI (reference sequence). The CDR3: CASSYGTENTEAFF. For the CDR3, the DNA is TGTGCCAGCAGTTACGGGACGGAGAACACTGAAGCTTTCTTT.